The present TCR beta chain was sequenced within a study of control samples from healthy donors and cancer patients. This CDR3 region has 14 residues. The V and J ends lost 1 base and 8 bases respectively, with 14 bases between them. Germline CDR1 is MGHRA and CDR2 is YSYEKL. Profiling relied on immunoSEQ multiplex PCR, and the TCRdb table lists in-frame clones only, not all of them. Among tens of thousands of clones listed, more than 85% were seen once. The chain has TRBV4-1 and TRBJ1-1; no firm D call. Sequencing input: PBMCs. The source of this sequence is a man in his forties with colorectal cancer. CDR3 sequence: CASSQVPSGGEAFF. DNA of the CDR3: TGCGCCAGCAGCCAAGTACCCTCTGGCGGGGAAGCTTTCTTT.